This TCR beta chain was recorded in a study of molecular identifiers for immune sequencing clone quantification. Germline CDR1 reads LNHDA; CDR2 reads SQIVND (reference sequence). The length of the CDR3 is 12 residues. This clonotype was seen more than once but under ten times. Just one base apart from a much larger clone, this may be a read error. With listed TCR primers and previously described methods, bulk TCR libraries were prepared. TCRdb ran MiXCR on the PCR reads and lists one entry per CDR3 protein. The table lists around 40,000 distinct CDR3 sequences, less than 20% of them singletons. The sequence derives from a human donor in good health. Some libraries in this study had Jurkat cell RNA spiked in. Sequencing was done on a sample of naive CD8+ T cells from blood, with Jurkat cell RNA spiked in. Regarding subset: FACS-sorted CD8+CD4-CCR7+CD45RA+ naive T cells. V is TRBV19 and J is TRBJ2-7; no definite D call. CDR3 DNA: TGTGCCAGTAGTCCCGGCTCCTACGGGCAGTACTTC. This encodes CASSPGSYGQYF.